This is a list of T cell receptor beta chains from one sample in a study of CD8 T cells in Susac syndrome. MiXCR, applied by TCRdb to the immunoSEQ multiplex PCR reads, yields one record per CDR3 protein. The table shows approximately 120,000 distinct CDR3 sequences, with approximately 96% occurring only once. The source material was CD8+ T cells from PBMCs. The receptors were gathered from a human donor with Susac syndrome. Each CDR3 is given with its conserved first and last residue. The order of the fields is J gene, D gene, V gene, clone size, CDR3 length, CDR3 DNA, CDR3 protein. D genes are given only for firm matches. Expanded clones get a size class; other rows say once, few or many, or leave the size out.

J gene: TRBJ2-1; D gene: TRBD2; V gene: TRBV12-3/TRBV12-4; clone size: .; CDR3 length: 18; CDR3 DNA: TGTGCCAGCAGTTTCGATAGCGGGAGGGTCAGCTCCTACAATGAGCAGTTCTTC; CDR3 protein: CASSFDSGRVSSYNEQFF
J gene: TRBJ2-1; D gene: .; V gene: TRBV28; clone size: .; CDR3 length: 14; CDR3 DNA: TGTGCCAGCAGGGCCGGGACGGACTACAATGAGCAGTTCTTC; CDR3 protein: CASRAGTDYNEQFF
J gene: TRBJ2-1; D gene: .; V gene: TRBV29-1; clone size: .; CDR3 length: 17; CDR3 DNA: TGCAGCGTTGAAAGCGACCCCACGGGCCGGCTCTACAATGAGCAGTTCTTC; CDR3 protein: CSVESDPTGRLYNEQFF
J gene: TRBJ1-4; D gene: .; V gene: TRBV25-1; clone size: .; CDR3 length: 15; CDR3 DNA: TGTGCCAGCATCCTCTGGACGGCAACTAATGAAAAACTGTTTTTT; CDR3 protein: CASILWTATNEKLFF
J gene: TRBJ2-5; D gene: .; V gene: TRBV5-6; clone size: .; CDR3 length: 14; CDR3 DNA: TGTGCCAGCAGCTTGCCACAGGGCGACGAGACCCAGTACTTC; CDR3 protein: CASSLPQGDETQYF
J gene: TRBJ2-1; D gene: .; V gene: TRBV7-9; clone size: .; CDR3 length: 18; CDR3 DNA: TGTGCCAGCAGCTTAGCGTTTTCCAGGCGTCTCAAGGAATGGGAGCAGTTCTTC; CDR3 protein: CASSLAFSRRLKEWEQFF
J gene: TRBJ1-5; D gene: TRBD1; V gene: TRBV7-2; clone size: .; CDR3 length: 17; CDR3 DNA: TGTGCCAGCAGCTTAGGGGGACAGGGGTATAGCAATCAGCCCCAGCATTTT; CDR3 protein: CASSLGGQGYSNQPQHF
J gene: TRBJ1-1; D gene: .; V gene: TRBV27; clone size: .; CDR3 length: 16; CDR3 DNA: TGTGCCAGCAGTTTAAGGGCAGCCTGGATGAACACTGAAGCTTTCTTT; CDR3 protein: CASSLRAAWMNTEAFF
J gene: TRBJ2-3; D gene: .; V gene: TRBV5-6; clone size: once; CDR3 length: 14; CDR3 DNA: TGTGCCAGCAGCTTCGGCAGTGACGCAGATACGCAGTATTTT; CDR3 protein: CASSFGSDADTQYF
J gene: TRBJ2-3; D gene: .; V gene: TRBV27; clone size: .; CDR3 length: 13; CDR3 DNA: TGTGCCAGCGGCAGGATTAACACAGATACGCAGTATTTT; CDR3 protein: CASGRINTDTQYF